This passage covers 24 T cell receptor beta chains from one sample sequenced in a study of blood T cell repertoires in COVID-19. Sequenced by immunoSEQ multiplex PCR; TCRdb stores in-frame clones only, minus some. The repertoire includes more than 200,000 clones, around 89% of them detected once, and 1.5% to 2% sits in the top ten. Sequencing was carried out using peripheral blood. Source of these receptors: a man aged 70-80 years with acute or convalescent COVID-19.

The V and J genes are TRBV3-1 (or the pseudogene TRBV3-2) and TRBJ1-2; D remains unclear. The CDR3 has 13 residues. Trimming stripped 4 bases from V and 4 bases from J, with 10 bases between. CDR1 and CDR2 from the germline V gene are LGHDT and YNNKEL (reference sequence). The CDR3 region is CASSRLSSYGYTF. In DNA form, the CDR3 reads TGTGCCAGCAGCCGGCTCTCAAGCTATGGCTACACCTTC.

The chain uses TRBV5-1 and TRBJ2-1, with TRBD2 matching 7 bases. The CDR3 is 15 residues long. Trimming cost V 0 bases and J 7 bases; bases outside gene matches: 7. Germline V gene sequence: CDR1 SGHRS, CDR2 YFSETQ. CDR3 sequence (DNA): TGCGCCAGCAGCTTGGTAACGGGAGGAGGGAATGAGCAGTTCTTC. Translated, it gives CASSLVTGGGNEQFF. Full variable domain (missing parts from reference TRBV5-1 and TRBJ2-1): KAGVTQTPRYLIKTRGQQVTLSCSPISGHRSVSWYQQTPGQGLQFLFEYFSETQRNKGNFPGRFSGRQFSNSRSEMNVSTLELGDSALYLCASSLVTGGGNEQFFGPGTRLTVL.

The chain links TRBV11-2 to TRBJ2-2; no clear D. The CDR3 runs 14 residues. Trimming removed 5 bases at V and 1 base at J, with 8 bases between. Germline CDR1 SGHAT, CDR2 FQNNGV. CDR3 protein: CASSPRVNTGELFF. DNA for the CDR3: TGTGCCAGCAGCCCTCGTGTGAACACCGGGGAGCTGTTTTTT.

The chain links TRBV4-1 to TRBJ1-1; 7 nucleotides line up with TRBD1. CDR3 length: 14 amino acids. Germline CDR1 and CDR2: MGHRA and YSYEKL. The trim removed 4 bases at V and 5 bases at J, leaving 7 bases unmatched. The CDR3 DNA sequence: TGCGCCAGCAGCCGCCAACAGGGGAGTACTGAAGCTTTCTTT. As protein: CASSRQQGSTEAFF.

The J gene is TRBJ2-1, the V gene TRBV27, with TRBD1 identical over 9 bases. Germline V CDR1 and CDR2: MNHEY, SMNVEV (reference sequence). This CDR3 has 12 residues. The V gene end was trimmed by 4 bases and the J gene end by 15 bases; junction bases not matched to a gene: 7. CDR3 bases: TGTGCCAGCAGTTACTCCGGGACAGGGTGGTTCTTC. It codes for CASSYSGTGWFF.

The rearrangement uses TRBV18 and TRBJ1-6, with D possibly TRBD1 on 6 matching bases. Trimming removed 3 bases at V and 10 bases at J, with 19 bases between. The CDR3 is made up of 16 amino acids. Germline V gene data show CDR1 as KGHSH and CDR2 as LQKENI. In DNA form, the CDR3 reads TGTGCCAGCTCACCCTCCCCAGGGGCCGTGAGGTCACCCCTCCACTTT. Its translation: CASSPSPGAVRSPLHF.

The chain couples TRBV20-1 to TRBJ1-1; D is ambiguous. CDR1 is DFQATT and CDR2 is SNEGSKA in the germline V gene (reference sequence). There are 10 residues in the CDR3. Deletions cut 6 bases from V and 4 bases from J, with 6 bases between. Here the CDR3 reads CSASGTEAFF. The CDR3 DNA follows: TGCAGTGCCTCCGGCACTGAAGCTTTCTTT.

DNA of the CDR3: TGTGCAAGGGGGGTTAGCGGGAGGGAATCCTACGAGCAGTACTTC. The encoded protein is CARGVSGRESYEQYF. The chain couples TRBV12-2 to TRBJ2-7; the table's D call, TRBD2, was not checked against the DNA. TRBV12-2 is reported as a pseudogene. The CDR3 length is 15 residues.

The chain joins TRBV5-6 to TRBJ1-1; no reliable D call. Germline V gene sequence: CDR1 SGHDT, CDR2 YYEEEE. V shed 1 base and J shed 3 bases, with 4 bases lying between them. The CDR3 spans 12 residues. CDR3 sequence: CASSLSDTEAFF. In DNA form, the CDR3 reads TGTGCCAGCAGCTTGTCAGACACTGAAGCTTTCTTT.

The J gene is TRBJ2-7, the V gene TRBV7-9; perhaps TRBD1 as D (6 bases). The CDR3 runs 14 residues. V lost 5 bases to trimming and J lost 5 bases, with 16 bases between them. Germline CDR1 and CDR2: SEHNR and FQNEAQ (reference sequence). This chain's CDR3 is CASSRTGFRHEQYF. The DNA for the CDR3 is TGTGCCAGCAGCCGTACAGGGTTTCGCCACGAGCAGTACTTC.

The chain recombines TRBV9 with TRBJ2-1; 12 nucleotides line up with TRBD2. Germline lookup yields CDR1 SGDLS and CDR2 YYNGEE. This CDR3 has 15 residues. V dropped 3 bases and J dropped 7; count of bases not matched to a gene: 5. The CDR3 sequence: CASSALAGGNNEQFF. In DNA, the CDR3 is TGTGCCAGCAGCGCCCTAGCGGGAGGGAATAATGAGCAGTTCTTC. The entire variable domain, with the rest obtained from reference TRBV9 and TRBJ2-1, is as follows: DSGVTQTPKHLITATGQRVTLRCSPRSGDLSVYWYQQSLDQGLQFLIQYYNGEERAKGNILERFSAQQFPDLHSELNLSSLELGDSALYFCASSALAGGNNEQFFGPGTRLTVL.

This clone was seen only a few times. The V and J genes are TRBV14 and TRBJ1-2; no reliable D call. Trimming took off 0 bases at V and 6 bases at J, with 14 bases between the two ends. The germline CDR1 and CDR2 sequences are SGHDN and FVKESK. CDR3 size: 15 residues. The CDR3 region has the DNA TGTGCCAGCAGCCAAGATGGTCTCCTCGGGGATGGCTACACCTTC. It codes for CASSQDGLLGDGYTF.

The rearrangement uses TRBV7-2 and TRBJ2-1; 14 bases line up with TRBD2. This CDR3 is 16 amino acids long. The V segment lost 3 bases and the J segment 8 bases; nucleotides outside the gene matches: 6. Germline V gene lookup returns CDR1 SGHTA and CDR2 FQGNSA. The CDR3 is CASSFSTSGRVHEQFF. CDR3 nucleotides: TGTGCCAGCAGCTTCTCGACTAGCGGGAGGGTCCATGAGCAGTTCTTC.

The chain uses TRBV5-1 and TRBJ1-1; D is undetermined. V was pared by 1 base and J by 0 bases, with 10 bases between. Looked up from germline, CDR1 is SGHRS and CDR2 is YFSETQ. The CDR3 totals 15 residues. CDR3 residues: CASSLTAFLNTEAFF. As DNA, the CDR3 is TGCGCCAGCAGCTTGACAGCATTCTTGAACACTGAAGCTTTCTTT.

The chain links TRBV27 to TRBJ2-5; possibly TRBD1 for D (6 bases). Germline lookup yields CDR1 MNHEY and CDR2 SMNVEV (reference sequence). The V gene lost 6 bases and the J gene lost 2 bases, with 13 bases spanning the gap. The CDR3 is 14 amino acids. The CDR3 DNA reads TGTGCCAGCAGATTCCACGGGACACAAGAGACCCAGTACTTC. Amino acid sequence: CASRFHGTQETQYF.

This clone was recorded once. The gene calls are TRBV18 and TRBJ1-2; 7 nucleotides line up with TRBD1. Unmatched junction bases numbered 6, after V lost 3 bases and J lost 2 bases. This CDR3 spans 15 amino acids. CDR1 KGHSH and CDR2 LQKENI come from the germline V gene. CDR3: CASSPSGTVNYGYTF. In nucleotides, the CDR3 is TGTGCCAGCTCACCCTCCGGGACAGTCAACTATGGCTACACCTTC.

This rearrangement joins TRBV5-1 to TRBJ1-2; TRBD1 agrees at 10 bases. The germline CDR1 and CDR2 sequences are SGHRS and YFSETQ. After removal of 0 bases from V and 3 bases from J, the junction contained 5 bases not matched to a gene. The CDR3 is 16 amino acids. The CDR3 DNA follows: TGCGCCAGCAGCTTGGTGGGGACAGGGGTGGACTATGGCTACACCTTC. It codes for CASSLVGTGVDYGYTF.

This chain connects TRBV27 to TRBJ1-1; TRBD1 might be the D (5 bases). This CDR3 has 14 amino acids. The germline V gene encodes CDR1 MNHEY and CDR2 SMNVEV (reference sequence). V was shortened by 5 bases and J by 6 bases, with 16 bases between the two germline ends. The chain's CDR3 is CASSPRGGRPEAFF. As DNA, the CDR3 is TGTGCCAGCAGTCCCCGGGGGGGGAGGCCTGAAGCTTTCTTT.

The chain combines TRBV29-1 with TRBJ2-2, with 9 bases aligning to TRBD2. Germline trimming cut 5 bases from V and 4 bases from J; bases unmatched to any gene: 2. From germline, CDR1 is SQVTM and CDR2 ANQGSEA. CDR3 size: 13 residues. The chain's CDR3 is CSVRGRGTGELFF. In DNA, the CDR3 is TGCAGCGTTCGCGGGAGGGGCACCGGGGAGCTGTTTTTT.

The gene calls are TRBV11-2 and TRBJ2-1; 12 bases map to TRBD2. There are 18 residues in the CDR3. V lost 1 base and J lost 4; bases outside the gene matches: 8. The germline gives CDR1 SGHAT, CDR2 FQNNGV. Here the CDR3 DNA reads TGTGCCAGCAGCTTAGTTGCCCCGCTAGCGGGAGGGTACAATGAGCAGTTCTTC. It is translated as CASSLVAPLAGGYNEQFF.

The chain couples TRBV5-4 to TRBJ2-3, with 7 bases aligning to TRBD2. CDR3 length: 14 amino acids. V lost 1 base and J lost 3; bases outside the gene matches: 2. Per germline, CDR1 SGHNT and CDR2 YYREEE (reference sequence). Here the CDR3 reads CASSLWTRTDTQYF. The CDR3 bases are TGTGCCAGCAGCTTGTGGACTAGAACAGATACGCAGTATTTT.

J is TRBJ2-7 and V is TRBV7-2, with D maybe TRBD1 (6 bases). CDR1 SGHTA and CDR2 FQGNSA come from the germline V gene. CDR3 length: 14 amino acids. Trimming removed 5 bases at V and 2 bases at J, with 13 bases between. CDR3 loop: CASSLASGAYEQYF. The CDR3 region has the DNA TGTGCCAGCAGCCTCGCCTCAGGGGCCTACGAGCAGTACTTC.

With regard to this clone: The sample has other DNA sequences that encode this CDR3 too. The CDR3 protein is CASSSGQNTEAFF. For the CDR3, the DNA is TGTGCCAGCAGCTCGGGACAGAACACTGAAGCTTTCTTT. The rearrangement links TRBV11-3 to TRBJ1-1, with D perhaps matching TRBD1 (6 bases). CDR1 and CDR2 from the germline V gene are SGHNT and YENEEA. V gave up 4 bases and J gave up 1 base, with 7 bases separating them. The CDR3 spans 13 residues.

The CDR3 spells CASSYGTSGIFYEQYF. The CDR3 DNA reads as TGTGCCAGCAGCTACGGGACTAGCGGGATCTTCTACGAGCAGTACTTC. The chain joins TRBV9 to TRBJ2-7; 13 nucleotides agree with TRBD2. The germline V gene encodes CDR1 SGDLS and CDR2 YYNGEE. J gave up 3 bases and V 4 bases, and 7 bases lay outside the gene matches. CDR3 length equals 16 residues.